This T cell receptor (beta chain) was captured in a study of CD8 T cells in Susac syndrome (dated by TCRdb to about 2019). Some background on the complete study: Whether CD8+ T cell activation and differentiation in Susac syndrome was antigen driven was tested using repertoire sequencing. Clonality of the CD8+ T cell repertoire was compared between more than 10 healthy donors, approximately 14 Susac syndrome patients and about 15 multiple sclerosis patients.

High-throughput TCR beta sequencing profiled peripheral blood CD8+ and CD4+ T cells from healthy donors, Susac syndrome patients and multiple sclerosis patients. Treatment-naive patients with stable or active relapsing-remitting disease fulfilling revised McDonald criteria were used as multiple sclerosis controls. Bulk CD8+ and CD4+ T cells were purified by magnetic negative isolation, whereas CD8+ TEMRA cells were enriched by FACS. Blood was drawn into EDTA tubes, processed within 24 hours, and PBMCs were isolated by density gradient centrifugation. PBMCs intended for TCR sequencing were cryopreserved in liquid nitrogen and were subsequently thawed in a 37 degrees C water bath. A purity of at least 90% was achieved for sorted or isolated CD4+, CD8+ and CD8+ TEMRA cells. At the junction V is shortened by 4 bases and J by 1 base; bases outside the gene matches: 1. The CDR3 numbers 13 residues from cysteine through phenylalanine. This entry keeps only the CDR3 DNA: 39 bases, framed from base 1. From the germline V gene (reference sequence), CDR1 is MNHEY and CDR2 is SMNVEV.

Here is what the overall study found, with its caveats: The study acknowledged that relatively few individuals were included in the TCR sequencing and HLA analysis.

There are a few counts of this clonotype. The antigen it recognizes is unknown. It has no much larger one-base neighbor in the sample; base qualities were not kept. RNA was extracted using the RNeasy kit, and about 0.45 to 1 microgram was reverse transcribed with random hexamers. TCR beta CDR3 regions were amplified with the immunoSEQ multiplex PCR assay covering 54 Vbeta and 13 Jbeta segments. To correct PCR amplification bias, a synthetic template baseline was used for both primer optimization and computational correction. The study's processing was this. Reads were assigned to V, D and J genes according to IMGT and analyzed in immunoSEQ Analyzer, with only productive sequences retained. Clonality was computed as one minus Shannon entropy normalized by log2 of the number of productive unique sequences. Public and private clones were assessed among the 100 most prevalent clones of each patient and control. Clones were defined as Susac-specific if absent from the healthy and MS cohorts, from approximately 1,100 published viral clones and from other ImmuneACCESS disease sequences. TCRdb reanalyzed the raw reads on its own, using fastp at Q25 for trimming and MiXCR for clone calling, and kept in-frame beta chains. Every entry covers one CDR3 protein and lists the most common genes and DNA from its rows. In this record, the V and J calls reflect TCRdb's handling and not the investigators' own analysis. This sample is represented by about 300,000 distinct CDR3 sequences; 65% to 90% of them were singletons. The ten biggest clones cover roughly 0.21% of the sample.

Sequenced: CD8+ T cells from PBMCs. This TCR was recovered from a human donor with multiple sclerosis. Recombination connected TRBV27 to TRBJ2-7, with 7 bases in between that match TRBD1. The sequenced DNA is TGTGCCAGCAGTTGGGACAGATCCTACGAGCAGTACTTC. This gives the protein CASSWDRSYEQYF.